This T cell receptor beta chain was sequenced in a study of blood T cell repertoires in COVID-19. As for the study in general: There were acute and convalescent COVID-19 samples, and they came from the United States, Italy and Spain.

Clinical history as reported by participants underpinned cohort assignment. CDR3 length equals 12 residues. V was shortened by 3 bases and J by 4 bases, with 7 bases between the two germline ends. TCRdb's copy holds only in-frame clones and misses some; the assay was immunoSEQ multiplex PCR. Of under 450,000 clones in the sample, about 90% were seen once. The gene calls are TRBV12-3 or TRBV12-4 and TRBJ2-7; D uncertain. This TCR came from a woman aged 25 to 39 who had recovered from COVID-19. The sequencing sample was made of PBMCs or T cells enriched from blood (not recorded which). The CDR3 DNA reads as TGTGCCAGCAGTTTGTCCGGGTACGAGCAGTACTTC. Translated: CASSLSGYEQYF.